A selection of T cell receptor beta chains follows, all from one sample in a study of cytotoxic CD8 clonotypes in ibrutinib-treated CLL. Clones were sequenced by immunoSEQ multiplex PCR, and TCRdb holds only the in-frame ones, with some missing. The sample includes around 310,000 clones, just under 80% seen only once; the top ten take roughly 6.3%. Sequenced here: PBMCs, sampled before ibrutinib treatment. These receptors all stem from a human donor with chronic lymphocytic leukemia. CDR3s include the opening cysteine and the closing phenylalanine or tryptophan. D genes are given only for firm matches. Size is omitted from some rows. Given values are once, few, many or a class for expanded clones.

TRBV5-8	TRBJ2-1	NA	14	NA	CASSSRGLANEQFF	TGTGCCAGCAGCTCACGCGGGCTAGCCAATGAGCAGTTCTTC
TRBV5-8	TRBJ2-7	TRBD1	13	NA	CASRNRGSYEQYF	TGTGCCAGTCGAAACAGGGGATCCTACGAGCAGTACTTC
TRBV7-6	TRBJ2-7	TRBD2	16	NA	CASSPRGSGGAYEQYF	TGTGCCAGCAGCCCACGCGGAAGCGGGGGAGCCTACGAGCAGTACTTC
TRBV28	TRBJ1-2	TRBD1	16	NA	CASSPPGQGGRKGYTF	TGTGCCAGCAGCCCTCCCGGACAGGGAGGGAGAAAGGGCTACACCTTC
TRBV23-1	TRBJ1-1	NA	15	NA	CASSEMEDQNTEAFF	TGCGCCAGCAGTGAAATGGAGGACCAGAACACTGAAGCTTTCTTT
TRBV5-1	TRBJ2-2	TRBD2	16	few	CASSSGLAGVIGELFF	TGCGCCAGCAGCTCAGGACTAGCGGGAGTTATCGGGGAGCTGTTTTTT
TRBV7-2	TRBJ2-1	TRBD1	15	NA	CASSLDRGPPNEQFF	TGTGCCAGCAGCTTAGACAGGGGGCCTCCCAATGAGCAGTTCTTC
TRBV5-4	TRBJ2-3	TRBD1	15	NA	CASSQRQGLTDTQYF	TGTGCCAGCAGCCAAAGACAGGGGTTAACAGATACGCAGTATTTT
TRBV27	TRBJ2-7	NA	14	NA	CASSPGDQTYEQYF	TGTGCCAGCAGTCCTGGGGACCAAACCTACGAGCAGTACTTC
TRBV4-2	TRBJ2-3	NA	15	NA	CASSQDWGSTDTQYF	TGTGCCAGCAGCCAAGATTGGGGGAGCACAGATACGCAGTATTTT
TRBV2	TRBJ2-5	TRBD1	14	NA	CASSTIGGQALQYF	TGTGCCAGCAGTACAATAGGGGGACAGGCTCTACAGTACTTC
TRBV9	TRBJ2-6	TRBD1	16	NA	CASSGTGLSGANVLTF	TGTGCCAGCTCCGGGACAGGTCTCTCTGGGGCCAACGTCCTGACTTTC
TRBV30	TRBJ1-1	NA	13	NA	CAWRAPWGTEAFF	TGTGCCTGGAGGGCCCCGTGGGGGACTGAAGCTTTCTTT
TRBV5-1	TRBJ2-2	TRBD2	17	NA	CASSLLAGGPNTGELFF	TGCGCCAGCAGCTTATTAGCGGGCGGGCCGAACACCGGGGAGCTGTTTTTT
TRBV7-8	TRBJ1-2	NA	14	NA	CASTDGRGIDGYTF	TGTGCCAGCACCGACGGCCGGGGGATTGATGGCTACACCTTC
TRBV2	TRBJ2-7	TRBD2	12	NA	CASAGTSGEQYF	TGTGCCAGCGCCGGGACTAGCGGCGAGCAGTACTTC
TRBV28	TRBJ2-2	NA	13	few	CASSLVVTGELFF	TGTGCCAGCAGTTTAGTAGTCACCGGGGAGCTGTTTTTT
TRBV14	TRBJ2-7	NA	17	NA	CASSRSREMGRSYEQYF	TGTGCCAGCAGCCGAAGTAGGGAGATGGGGCGGTCCTACGAGCAGTACTTC
TRBV30	TRBJ2-7	NA	11	few	CACYILSEQYF	TGTGCCTGCTACATACTCAGCGAGCAGTACTTC
TRBV7-3	TRBJ2-6	TRBD1	21	NA	CASSFYPPGQGVPPGANVLTF	TGTGCCAGCAGCTTTTATCCACCGGGACAGGGGGTCCCCCCTGGGGCCAACGTCCTGACTTTC
TRBV4-2	TRBJ2-6	TRBD1	18	NA	CASSPSGQGALGANVLTF	TGTGCCAGCAGCCCCTCGGGCCAGGGGGCGTTGGGGGCCAACGTCCTGACTTTC
TRBV9	TRBJ2-1	NA	16	once	CASSVGEGRAYNEQFF	TGTGCCAGCAGCGTAGGTGAGGGCCGGGCCTACAATGAGCAGTTCTTC
TRBV28	TRBJ2-7	TRBD1	13	NA	CASIGQALYEQYF	TGTGCCAGCATTGGACAGGCCCTCTACGAGCAGTACTTC
TRBV30	TRBJ1-1	NA	13	NA	CAWSVTGVSEAFF	TGTGCCTGGAGTGTAACCGGGGTTAGTGAAGCTTTCTTT
TRBV30	TRBJ1-2	TRBD1	16	NA	CAWSNYPQGRGYGYTF	TGTGCCTGGAGTAACTACCCACAGGGGCGCGGCTATGGCTACACCTTC
TRBV7-2	TRBJ2-1	NA	14	NA	CASSPGVGSNEQFF	TGTGCCAGCAGCCCGGGGGTCGGGAGTAATGAGCAGTTCTTC
TRBV10-1	TRBJ2-3	TRBD2	19	NA	CASNKGLARGGGASDTQYF	TGCGCCAGCAATAAGGGACTAGCGCGAGGGGGGGGAGCTTCAGATACGCAGTATTTT
TRBV28	TRBJ1-3	NA	19	NA	CASSFITGWVQSSGNTIYF	TGTGCCAGCAGTTTTATAACAGGGTGGGTCCAAAGCTCTGGAAACACCATATATTTT